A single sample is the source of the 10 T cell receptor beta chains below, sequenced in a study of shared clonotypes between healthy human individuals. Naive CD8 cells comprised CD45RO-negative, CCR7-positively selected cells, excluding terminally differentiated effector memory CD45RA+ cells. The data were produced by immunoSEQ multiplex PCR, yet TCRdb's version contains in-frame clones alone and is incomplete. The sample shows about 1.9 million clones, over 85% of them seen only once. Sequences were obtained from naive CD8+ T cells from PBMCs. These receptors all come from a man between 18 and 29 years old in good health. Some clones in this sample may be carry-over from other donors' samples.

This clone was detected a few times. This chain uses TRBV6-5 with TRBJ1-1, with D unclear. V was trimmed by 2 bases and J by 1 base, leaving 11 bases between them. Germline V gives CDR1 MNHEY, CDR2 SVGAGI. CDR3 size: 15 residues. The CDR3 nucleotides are TGTGCCAGCAGTTACCGGGAAGGGAGGAACACTGAAGCTTTCTTT. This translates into CASSYREGRNTEAFF.

The DNA for the CDR3 is TGTGCCAGCAGTACTCGGGGCAGGGTCATCGTCGGGGAGCTGTTTTTT. Its protein is CASSTRGRVIVGELFF. The chain couples TRBV27 to TRBJ2-2; tentatively, D is TRBD1 or TRBD2 (5 bases each). Trimming removed 5 bases from V and 7 bases from J, with 20 bases in between. The CDR3 covers 16 residues. In germline, CDR1 is MNHEY, CDR2 SMNVEV (reference sequence).

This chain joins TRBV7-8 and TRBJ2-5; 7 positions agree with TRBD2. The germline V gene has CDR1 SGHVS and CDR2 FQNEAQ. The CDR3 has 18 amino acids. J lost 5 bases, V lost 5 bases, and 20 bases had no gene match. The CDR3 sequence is CASSRTAGEGPWGETQYF. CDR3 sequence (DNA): TGTGCCAGCAGCCGGACGGCGGGAGAGGGACCATGGGGGGAGACCCAGTACTTC.

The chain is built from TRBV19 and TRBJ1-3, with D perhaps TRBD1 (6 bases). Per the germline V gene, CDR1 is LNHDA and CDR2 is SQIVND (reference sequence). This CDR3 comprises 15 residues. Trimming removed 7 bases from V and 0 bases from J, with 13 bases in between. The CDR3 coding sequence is TGTGCCAGTATTCCGGGGACAAACTCTGGAAACACCATATATTTT. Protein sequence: CASIPGTNSGNTIYF. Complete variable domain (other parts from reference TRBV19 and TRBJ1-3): DGGITQSPKYLFRKEGQNVTLSCEQNLNHDAMYWYRQDPGQGLRLIYYSQIVNDFQKGDIAEGYSVSREKKESFPLTVTSAQKNPTAFYLCASIPGTNSGNTIYFGEGSWLTVV.

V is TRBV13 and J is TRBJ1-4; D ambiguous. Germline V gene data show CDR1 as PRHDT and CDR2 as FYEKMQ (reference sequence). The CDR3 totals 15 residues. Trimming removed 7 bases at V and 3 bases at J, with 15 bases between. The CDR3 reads CASTIFRLANEKLFF. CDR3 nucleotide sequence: TGTGCCAGCACCATTTTCCGGCTAGCTAATGAAAAACTGTTTTTT.

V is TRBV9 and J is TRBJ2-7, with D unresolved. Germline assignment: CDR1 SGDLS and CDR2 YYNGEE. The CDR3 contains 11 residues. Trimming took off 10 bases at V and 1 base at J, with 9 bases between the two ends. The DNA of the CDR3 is TGTGCCTGCCTTCTATCCTACGAGCAGTACTTC. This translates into CACLLSYEQYF.

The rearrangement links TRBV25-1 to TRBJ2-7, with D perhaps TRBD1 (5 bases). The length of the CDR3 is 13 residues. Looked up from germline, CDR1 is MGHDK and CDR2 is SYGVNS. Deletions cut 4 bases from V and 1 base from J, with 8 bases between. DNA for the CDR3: TGTGCCAGCAGTGCAGGGTATTCCTACGAGCAGTACTTC. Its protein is CASSAGYSYEQYF.

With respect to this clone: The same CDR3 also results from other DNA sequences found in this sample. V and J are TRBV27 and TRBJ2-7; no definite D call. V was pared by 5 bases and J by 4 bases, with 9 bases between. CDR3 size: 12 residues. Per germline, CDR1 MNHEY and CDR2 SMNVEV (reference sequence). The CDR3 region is CASSPSRYEQYF. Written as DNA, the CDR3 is TGTGCCAGCAGTCCGTCTCGATACGAGCAGTACTTC.

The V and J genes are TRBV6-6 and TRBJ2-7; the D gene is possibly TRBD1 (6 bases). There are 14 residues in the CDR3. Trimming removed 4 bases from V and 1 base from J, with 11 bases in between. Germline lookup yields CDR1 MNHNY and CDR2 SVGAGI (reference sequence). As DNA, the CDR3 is TGTGCCAGCAGTTTCGGACAGCGATCCTACGAGCAGTACTTC. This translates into CASSFGQRSYEQYF.

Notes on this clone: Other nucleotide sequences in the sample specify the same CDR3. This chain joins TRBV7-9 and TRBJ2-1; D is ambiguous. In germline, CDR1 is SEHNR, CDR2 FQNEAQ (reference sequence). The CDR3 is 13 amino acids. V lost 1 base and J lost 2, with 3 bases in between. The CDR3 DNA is TGTGCCAGCAGCTTAGGAGCCTACAATGAGCAGTTCTTC. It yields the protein CASSLGAYNEQFF. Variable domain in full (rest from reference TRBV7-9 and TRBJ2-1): DTGVSQNPRHKITKRGQNVTFRCDPISEHNRLYWYRQTLGQGPEFLTYFQNEAQLEKSRLLSDRFSAERPKGSFSTLEIQRTEQGDSAMYLCASSLGAYNEQFFGPGTRLTVL.